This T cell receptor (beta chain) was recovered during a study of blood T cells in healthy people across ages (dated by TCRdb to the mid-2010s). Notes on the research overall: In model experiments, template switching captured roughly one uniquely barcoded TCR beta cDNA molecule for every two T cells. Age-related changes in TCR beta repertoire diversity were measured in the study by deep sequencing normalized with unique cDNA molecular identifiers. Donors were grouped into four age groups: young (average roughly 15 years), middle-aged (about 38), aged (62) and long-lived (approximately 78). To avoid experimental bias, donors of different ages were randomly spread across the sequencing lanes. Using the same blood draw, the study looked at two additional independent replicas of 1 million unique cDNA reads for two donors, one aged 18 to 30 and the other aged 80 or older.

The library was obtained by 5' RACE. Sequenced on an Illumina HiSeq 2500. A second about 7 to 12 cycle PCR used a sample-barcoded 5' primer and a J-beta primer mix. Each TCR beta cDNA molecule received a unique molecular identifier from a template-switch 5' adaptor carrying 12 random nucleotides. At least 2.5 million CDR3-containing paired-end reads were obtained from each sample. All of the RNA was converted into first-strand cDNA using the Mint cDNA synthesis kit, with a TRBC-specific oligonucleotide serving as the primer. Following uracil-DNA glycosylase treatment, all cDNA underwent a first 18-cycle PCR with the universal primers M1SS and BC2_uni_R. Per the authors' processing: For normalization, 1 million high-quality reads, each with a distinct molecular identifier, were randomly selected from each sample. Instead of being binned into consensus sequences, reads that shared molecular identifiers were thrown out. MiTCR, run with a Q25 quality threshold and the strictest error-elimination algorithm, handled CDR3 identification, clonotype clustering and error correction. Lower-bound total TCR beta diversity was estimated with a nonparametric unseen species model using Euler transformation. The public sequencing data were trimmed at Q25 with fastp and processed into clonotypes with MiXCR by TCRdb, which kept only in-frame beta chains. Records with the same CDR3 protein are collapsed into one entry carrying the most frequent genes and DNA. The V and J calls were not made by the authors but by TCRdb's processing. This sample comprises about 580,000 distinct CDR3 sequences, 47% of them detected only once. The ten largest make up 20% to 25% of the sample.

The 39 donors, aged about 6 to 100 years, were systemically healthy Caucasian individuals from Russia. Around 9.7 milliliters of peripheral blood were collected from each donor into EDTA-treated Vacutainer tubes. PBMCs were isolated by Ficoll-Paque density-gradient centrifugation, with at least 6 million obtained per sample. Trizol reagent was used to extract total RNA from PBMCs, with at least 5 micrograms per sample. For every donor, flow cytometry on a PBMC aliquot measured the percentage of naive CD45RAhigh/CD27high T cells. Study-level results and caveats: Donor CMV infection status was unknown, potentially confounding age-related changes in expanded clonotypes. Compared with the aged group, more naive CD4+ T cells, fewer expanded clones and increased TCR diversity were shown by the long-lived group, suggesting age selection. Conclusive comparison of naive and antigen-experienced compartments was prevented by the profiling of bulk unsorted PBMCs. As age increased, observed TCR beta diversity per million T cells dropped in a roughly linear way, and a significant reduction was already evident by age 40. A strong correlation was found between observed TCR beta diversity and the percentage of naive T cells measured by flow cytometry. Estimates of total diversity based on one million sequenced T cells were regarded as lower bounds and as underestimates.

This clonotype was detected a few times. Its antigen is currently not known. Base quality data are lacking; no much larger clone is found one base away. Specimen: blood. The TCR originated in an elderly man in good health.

The DNA sequence is as follows: TGTGCCAGCAGCCCGACCGGGGCTGAAGCTTTCTTT. Translated, this is CASSPTGAEAFF. Recombination joined TRBV3-1 with TRBJ1-1; no D gene is confidently identified. The germline V gene (reference sequence) yields LGHDT for CDR1 and YNNKEL for CDR2. The germline ends are 9 bases apart after V is trimmed by 4 bases and J by 6 bases. From its cysteine to its phenylalanine, the CDR3 spans 12 amino acids. Of the read, only the CDR3 DNA is kept; its 36 bases are in frame from base 1.